The 18 T cell receptor beta chains below come from one sample, sequenced in a study of blood T cell repertoires in COVID-19. Profiled with immunoSEQ multiplex PCR; TCRdb holds only in-frame clones, not every one. The sample holds 250,000 to 350,000 clones, 87% seen once. Sequencing used PBMCs or T cells enriched from blood (not recorded which). Source of these receptors: a woman aged 18-29 years who had recovered from COVID-19.

This chain joins TRBV18 and TRBJ2-1; 8 nucleotides line up with TRBD2. V trimming: 3 bases; J trimming: 7 bases; junction bases outside the gene matches: 8. Germline CDR1 KGHSH, CDR2 LQKENI. CDR3 length: 15 residues. This CDR3 is CASSPGLGLSNEQFF. CDR3 bases: TGTGCCAGCTCACCGGGACTAGGGCTAAGTAATGAGCAGTTCTTC.

This clone appeared once. The chain joins TRBV7-8 to TRBJ2-4; TRBD2 might be the D (6 bases). Germline assignment: CDR1 SGHVS and CDR2 FQNEAQ. This CDR3 has 15 amino acids. V dropped 0 bases and J dropped 8 bases, with 14 bases sitting between them. The CDR3 reads CASSLAGPPGDIQYF. CDR3 bases: TGTGCCAGCAGCTTAGCTGGACCCCCGGGAGACATTCAGTACTTC.

The V call is TRBV7-9, the J call TRBJ2-1, with 7 bases fitting TRBD2. V dropped 2 bases and J dropped 5; count of bases not matched to a gene: 3. CDR1 and CDR2 from the germline V gene are SEHNR and FQNEAQ (reference sequence). The CDR3 runs to 14 residues. DNA of the CDR3: TGTGCCAGCAGCTTACGTGGGGGGGACAATGAGCAGTTCTTC. Translating gives CASSLRGGDNEQFF.

The V gene is TRBV19, the J gene TRBJ1-1; 11 bases agree with TRBD1. The length of the CDR3 is 16 residues. The J segment lost 0 bases and the V segment lost 5 bases, leaving 5 bases of the junction unmatched. Germline CDR1 and CDR2: LNHDA and SQIVND (reference sequence). This chain's CDR3 is CASSPWDRGMNTEAFF. The CDR3 coding sequence is TGTGCCAGTAGTCCTTGGGACAGGGGGATGAACACTGAAGCTTTCTTT.

The chain couples TRBV27 to TRBJ2-1; 13 bases are shared with TRBD2. Germline CDR1 MNHEY, CDR2 SMNVEV (reference sequence). CDR3 size: 15 residues. V lost 4 bases to trimming and J lost 6 bases; unmatched junction nucleotides: 3. In DNA form, the CDR3 reads TGTGCCAGCAGTTCGGGACTAGCGGGATTCAATGAGCAGTTCTTC. This sequence encodes CASSSGLAGFNEQFF.

The chain combines TRBV10-2 with TRBJ2-1, with TRBD2 identical over 8 bases. The CDR3 length is 16 residues. CDR1 WSHSY and CDR2 SAAADI come from the germline V gene. The ends lost 0 bases at V and 1 base at J; junction bases unmatched: 2. CDR3 loop: CASSESQRESYNEQFF. CDR3 nucleotide sequence: TGCGCCAGCAGTGAGTCGCAGCGGGAGTCCTACAATGAGCAGTTCTTC.

J is TRBJ1-2 and V is TRBV6-2 or TRBV6-3; D not certain. Trimming stripped 2 bases from V and 5 bases from J, with 9 bases between. Germline V gives CDR1 MNHEY, CDR2 SVGEGT. This CDR3 has 13 residues. The CDR3 region is CASSYVEQYGYTF. The CDR3 bases are TGTGCCAGCAGTTACGTGGAGCAATATGGCTACACCTTC.

The chain recombines TRBV5-6 with TRBJ1-1; D perhaps matches TRBD1 (6 bases). Germline CDR1 is SGHDT and CDR2 is YYEEEE. The CDR3 has 16 residues. V was pared by 1 base and J by 1 base, with 14 bases between. CDR3 in amino acids: CASSLKPQGTNTEAFF. The CDR3, as DNA: TGTGCCAGCAGCTTGAAGCCCCAGGGGACGAACACTGAAGCTTTCTTT.

This clone was counted a single time. The rearrangement uses TRBV7-2 and TRBJ2-7, with D tentatively TRBD1 (6 bases). There are 14 residues in the CDR3. V was trimmed by 1 base and J by 3 bases, leaving 10 bases between them. From germline, CDR1 is SGHTA and CDR2 FQGNSA. CDR3 DNA sequence: TGTGCCAGCAGCTTAGACAGGGTTGGCTACGAGCAGTACTTC. Translated, it gives CASSLDRVGYEQYF.

This chain joins TRBV6-2 or TRBV6-3 and TRBJ2-1, with 8 positions matching TRBD2. The CDR3 length is 16 residues. Trimming at V came to 0 bases and at J to 5 bases, leaving 6 bases not matched to a gene. Per germline, CDR1 MNHEY and CDR2 SVGEGT. CDR3 in amino acids: CASSYSSTGGNNEQFF. CDR3 bases: TGTGCCAGCAGTTACTCGTCCACGGGGGGGAACAATGAGCAGTTCTTC.

The chain combines TRBV11-2 with TRBJ2-1, with D uncertain. V dropped 0 bases and J dropped 9 bases, with 12 bases sitting between them. CDR1 is SGHAT, CDR2 FQNNGV, per germline. CDR3 size: 14 residues. The CDR3 region has the DNA TGTGCCAGCAGCTTAGATGCGGTAGTCGGTGAGCAGTTCTTC. Its protein product is CASSLDAVVGEQFF.

The rearrangement joins TRBV7-3 to TRBJ2-5; D is undetermined. V lost 5 bases, J lost 0 bases, and 13 bases lay in between. The CDR3 totals 15 residues. Germline CDR1 SGHTA, CDR2 FQGTGA. CDR3 DNA: TGTGCCAGCAGCCCCCCTCTCCTGTACCAAGAGACCCAGTACTTC. Amino acids: CASSPPLLYQETQYF.

This chain joins TRBV2 and TRBJ1-1, with TRBD1 matching over 8 bases. Germline V lookup: CDR1 SNHLY, CDR2 FYNNEI. This CDR3 is 13 amino acids long. The V and J ends lost 6 bases and 4 bases, in that order; junction bases with no gene match: 4. The CDR3 loop is CASRPTGGTEAFF. For the CDR3, the DNA is TGTGCCAGCAGACCTACAGGGGGCACTGAAGCTTTCTTT. The full variable domain, completed using reference TRBV2 and TRBJ1-1, is EPEVTQTPSHQVTQMGQEVILRCVPISNHLYFYWYRQILGQKVEFLVSFYNNEISEKSEIFDDQFSVERPDGSNFTLKIRSTKLEDSAMYFCASRPTGGTEAFFGQGTRLTVV.

This chain connects TRBV15 to TRBJ2-1; 9 positions agree with TRBD2. Germline assignment: CDR1 LNHNV and CDR2 YYDKDF (reference sequence). V dropped 5 bases and J dropped 8; count of bases not matched to a gene: 13. The CDR3 loop spans 16 amino acids. CDR3 coding DNA: TGTGCCACCAGCGGAGCGGGGGGCGGGAGGTTCGATGAGCAGTTCTTC. This codes for CATSGAGGGRFDEQFF.

The V and J genes are TRBV5-6 and TRBJ1-4; D gene ambiguous. Trimming removed 4 bases at V and 10 bases at J, with 23 bases between. The CDR3 has 16 amino acids. CDR1 SGHDT and CDR2 YYEEEE come from the germline V gene. The CDR3: CASSRPSGGPTAKLFF. The DNA for the CDR3 is TGTGCCAGCAGCCGCCCATCTGGCGGGCCGACGGCAAAACTGTTTTTT.

CDR3 protein: CASSLIREGRYEQFF. CDR3 DNA sequence: TGTGCCAGCAGCTTGATCCGGGAGGGCCGATATGAGCAGTTCTTC. This chain joins TRBV11-2 and TRBJ2-1, with 8 bases fitting TRBD2. The germline V gene has CDR1 SGHAT and CDR2 FQNNGV. The CDR3 runs to 15 residues. With V trimmed by 3 bases and J by 8 bases, 9 bases remained unmatched.

This chain joins TRBV29-1 and TRBJ2-5; D uncertain. V lost 7 bases, J lost 1 base, and 10 bases lay in between. Germline values: CDR1 SQVTM, CDR2 ANQGSEA. This CDR3 is 12 amino acids long. In nucleotides, the CDR3 is TGCAGCGGTTCAGGTGGCCAAGAGACCCAGTACTTC. The encoded protein is CSGSGGQETQYF.

This chain links TRBV7-3 with TRBJ2-2, with 15 nucleotides matching TRBD2. Germline V CDR1 and CDR2: SGHTA, FQGTGA. The length of the CDR3 is 16 residues. The junction had 2 bases not matched to a gene; V was cut back by 5 bases and J by 4 bases. DNA of the CDR3: TGTGCCAGCAGCGCGGGACTAGCGGGAGGCACCGGGGAGCTGTTTTTT. As protein: CASSAGLAGGTGELFF. The entire variable domain, with the rest obtained from reference TRBV7-3 and TRBJ2-2, is as follows: GAGVSQTPSNKVTEKGKYVELRCDPISGHTALYWYRQSLGQGPEFLIYFQGTGAADDSGLPNDRFFAVRPEGSVSTLKIQRTERGDSAVYLCASSAGLAGGTGELFFGEGSRLTVL.